One sample yielded the 21 T cell receptor beta chains listed below, sequenced in a study of blood T cells in healthy people across ages. A second PCR, run for about 6 to 11 cycles, used a sample-barcoded 5' primer plus a J-beta primer mix. In TCRdb, the 5' RACE reads were re-called with MiXCR into one record per CDR3 protein. The table has some 640,000 distinct CDR3 sequences, 45% to 50% seen once. Sequenced: blood. These receptors were obtained from a woman in her sixties in good health.

This chain links TRBV6-5 with TRBJ2-1; D unclear. Germline V CDR1 and CDR2: MNHEY, SVGAGI. V was trimmed by 6 bases and J by 3 bases, leaving 12 bases between them. The CDR3 runs to 14 residues. CDR3 nucleotides: TGTGCCAGCAGCCTCTCGGATATCTACAATGAGCAGTTCTTC. It codes for CASSLSDIYNEQFF.

J is TRBJ2-5 and V is TRBV20-1, with 8 bases that match TRBD2. The germline V gene has CDR1 DFQATT and CDR2 SNEGSKA (reference sequence). The ends lost 7 bases at V and 2 bases at J; junction bases unmatched: 6. The CDR3 spans 13 residues. CDR3 bases: TGCAGTGTTCCGGGACTAGGGCAAGAGACCCAGTACTTC. Translating it yields CSVPGLGQETQYF.

This rearrangement joins TRBV20-1 to TRBJ2-3; D call uncertain. Trimming cost V 1 base and J 1 base, with 12 bases left between them. Germline lookup yields CDR1 DFQATT and CDR2 SNEGSKA (reference sequence). The CDR3 is 15 residues long. CDR3 residues: CSARVLSEGTDTQYF. DNA of the CDR3: TGCAGTGCTAGAGTTCTCAGTGAGGGCACAGATACGCAGTATTTT.

This clonotype was observed a handful of times. The rearrangement links TRBV20-1 to TRBJ2-7; D might be TRBD1 (6 bases). CDR1 and CDR2 (germline): DFQATT, SNEGSKA (reference sequence). This CDR3 is built from 14 residues. V lost 3 bases and J lost 4, with 16 bases in between. This chain's CDR3 is CSASLPTGLYEQYF. CDR3 DNA: TGCAGTGCTAGCCTACCCACAGGGTTGTACGAGCAGTACTTC.

The chain combines TRBV6-5 with TRBJ1-2; 10 nucleotides align to TRBD1. Trimming removed 8 bases from V and 3 bases from J; junction bases left unmatched: 0. The CDR3 has 12 amino acids. Germline loops: CDR1 MNHEY, CDR2 SVGAGI. CDR3 in DNA: TGTGCCAGCGGGACAGGGGACTATGGCTACACCTTC. Protein sequence: CASGTGDYGYTF.

The chain couples TRBV12-3 or TRBV12-4 to TRBJ2-1; TRBD2 is a possible D gene (5 bases). V shed 6 bases and J shed 3 bases, with 15 bases lying between them. This CDR3 has 15 amino acids. CDR3 amino acids: CASRTRTGNYNEQFF. CDR3 bases: TGTGCCAGCAGGACCCGGACTGGCAACTACAATGAGCAGTTCTTC.

In DNA, the CDR3 is TGCGCCAGCAGCCAAAATAGCGGGGTTGCCAAAAACATTCAGTACTTC. Its protein product is CASSQNSGVAKNIQYF. The chain joins TRBV4-3 to TRBJ2-4; 8 bases fit TRBD2. Trimming removed 2 bases from V and 1 base from J; junction bases left unmatched: 4. This CDR3 has 16 residues. Germline lookup yields CDR1 LGHNA and CDR2 YSLEER.

The chain joins TRBV20-1 to TRBJ2-1; 16 positions match TRBD2. The V segment lost 5 bases and the J segment 3 bases; nucleotides outside the gene matches: 4. The germline V gene encodes CDR1 DFQATT and CDR2 SNEGSKA (reference sequence). The CDR3 covers 16 residues. In DNA form, the CDR3 reads TGCAGTGCTTCCGGGACTAGCGGGAGGGGCTACAATGAGCAGTTCTTC. It is translated as CSASGTSGRGYNEQFF.

The chain recombines TRBV7-8 with TRBJ2-7, with 7 nucleotides matching TRBD2. CDR1 is SGHVS and CDR2 is FQNEAQ in the germline V gene. CDR3 size: 13 residues. V lost 6 bases and J lost 2; bases outside the gene matches: 4. CDR3 nucleotide sequence: TGTGCCAGCAGGGACCTAGCGGCCTACGAGCAGTACTTC. Its protein product is CASRDLAAYEQYF.

The table lists this clonotype with a few counts. V usage is TRBV4-2 and J usage is TRBJ2-7; 9 bases align to TRBD2. This CDR3 contains 16 residues. Germline loops: CDR1 LGHNA, CDR2 YNFKEQ. V lost 2 bases, J lost 0 bases, and 5 bases stayed unmatched. As DNA, the CDR3 is TGTGCCAGCAGCCAAACGACTAGCGGAGCCTCCTACGAGCAGTACTTC. Amino acids: CASSQTTSGASYEQYF.

This sequence joins TRBV7-9 and TRBJ2-3; TRBD1 agrees at 7 bases. The CDR3 length is 17 residues. Germline CDR1 reads SEHNR; CDR2 reads FQNEAQ (reference sequence). Trimming cost V 4 bases and J 3 bases; bases outside gene matches: 13. CDR3 nucleotide sequence: TGTGCCAGCAGCTCTTCGATAGGGGGCTCGGGGACAGATACGCAGTATTTT. This encodes CASSSSIGGSGTDTQYF.

This chain uses TRBV4-1 with TRBJ2-7; D remains ambiguous. The V gene lost 1 base and the J gene lost 2 bases, with 9 bases spanning the gap. Germline V gene data show CDR1 as MGHRA and CDR2 as YSYEKL. The CDR3 extends over 14 amino acids. The CDR3 here is CASSQGPETYEQYF. The CDR3 coding sequence is TGCGCCAGCAGCCAAGGTCCGGAGACCTACGAGCAGTACTTC.

The rearrangement joins TRBV2 to TRBJ2-5; possibly TRBD1 or TRBD2 for D (5 bases each). V gave up 11 bases and J gave up 0 bases, with 10 bases separating them. Germline CDR1 and CDR2: SNHLY and FYNNEI. This CDR3 is built from 12 residues. This chain's CDR3 is CADEGNQETQYF. As DNA, the CDR3 is TGTGCCGATGAGGGGAACCAAGAGACCCAGTACTTC.

The chain links TRBV3-1 to TRBJ1-5, with no clear D. CDR1 is LGHDT, CDR2 YNNKEL, per germline (reference sequence). The CDR3 loop spans 15 amino acids. The V end was cut by 0 bases, the J end by 7 bases, with 13 bases between. CDR3 sequence (DNA): TGTGCCAGCAGCCAAGATCGCCGGGCCCACCAGCCCCAGCATTTT. It specifies CASSQDRRAHQPQHF. Supplemented by reference TRBV3-1 and TRBJ1-5, the full variable domain reads DTAVSQTPKYLVTQMGNDKSIKCEQNLGHDTMYWYKQDSKKFLKIMFSYNNKELIINETVPNRFSPKSPDKAHLNLHINSLELGDSAVYFCASSQDRRAHQPQHFGDGTRLSIL.

In this sample, this clonotype turned up once. The V and J genes are TRBV6-2 or TRBV6-3 and TRBJ2-1; 9 bases agree with TRBD1. Trimming at V came to 4 bases and at J to 6 bases, leaving 10 bases not matched to a gene. Germline V gives CDR1 MNHEY, CDR2 SVGEGT. The CDR3 extends over 16 amino acids. The CDR3 sequence: CASSSQGQGQGNEQFF. The CDR3 DNA sequence: TGTGCCAGCAGTTCCCAGGGACAGGGACAGGGCAATGAGCAGTTCTTC.

This chain joins TRBV12-3 or TRBV12-4 and TRBJ1-2; tentative D call: TRBD1 (6 bases). Trimming pared 4 bases from V and 8 bases from J, leaving 14 bases between. The CDR3 is 13 amino acids. CDR3 nucleotide sequence: TGTGCCAGCAGTTCGGCCAAGGGGGTGGGCTACACCTTC. Translated, it gives CASSSAKGVGYTF.

This chain links TRBV4-3 with TRBJ2-1; 10 bases are a match to TRBD2. J lost 6 bases, V lost 0 bases, and 8 bases had no gene match. This CDR3 comprises 17 residues. CDR1 LGHNA and CDR2 YSLEER come from the germline V gene. DNA of the CDR3: TGCGCCAGCAGCCAAGAACTAGCGGGAAGCGAAGTCAATGAGCAGTTCTTC. This sequence encodes CASSQELAGSEVNEQFF.

The chain carries TRBV6-5 and TRBJ1-5, with TRBD1 matching over 10 bases. The ends lost 4 bases at V and 3 bases at J; junction bases unmatched: 9. Germline loops: CDR1 MNHEY, CDR2 SVGAGI. CDR3 length: 17 residues. The CDR3 loop is CASSFDRGQGYNQPQHF. In DNA form, the CDR3 reads TGTGCCAGCAGTTTCGACAGGGGGCAGGGGTACAATCAGCCCCAGCATTTT.

J is TRBJ2-1 and V is TRBV7-2, with 7 bases fitting TRBD1. V lost 5 bases to trimming and J lost 3 bases; unmatched junction nucleotides: 4. The CDR3 has 14 residues. Germline values: CDR1 SGHTA, CDR2 FQGNSA. CDR3 region: CASSGTANYNEQFF. The CDR3 nucleotides read TGTGCCAGCAGCGGGACAGCGAACTACAATGAGCAGTTCTTC.

The J gene is TRBJ2-7, the V gene TRBV11-2; D is unclear. The V gene lost 3 bases and the J gene lost 5 bases, with 14 bases spanning the gap. This CDR3 is 14 amino acids long. Germline V gene lookup returns CDR1 SGHAT and CDR2 FQNNGV. This chain's CDR3 is CASSFSRAPHEQYF. The CDR3, as DNA: TGTGCCAGCAGCTTCTCACGGGCGCCCCACGAGCAGTACTTC.

Regarding this clonotype: The junction departs from the called germline gene at one end, perhaps through a read error. V gene TRBV5-6 combines with J gene TRBJ1-6; no clear D gene. The germline gives CDR1 SGHDT, CDR2 YYEEEE. The CDR3 spans 13 residues. CDR3 protein: CASSLAGGSPLHF. In DNA form, the CDR3 reads TGTGCCAGCAGTTTGGCGGGCGGCTCACCCCTCCACTTT.